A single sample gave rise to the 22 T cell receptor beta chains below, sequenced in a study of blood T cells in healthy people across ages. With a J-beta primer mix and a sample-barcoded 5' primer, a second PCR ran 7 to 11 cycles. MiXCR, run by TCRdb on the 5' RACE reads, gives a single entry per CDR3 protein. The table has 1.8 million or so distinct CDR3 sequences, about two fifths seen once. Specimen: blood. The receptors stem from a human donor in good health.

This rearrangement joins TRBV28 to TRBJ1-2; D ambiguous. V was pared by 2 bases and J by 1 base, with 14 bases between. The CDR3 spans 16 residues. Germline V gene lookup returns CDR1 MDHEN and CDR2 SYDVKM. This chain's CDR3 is CASSLRGSKFNYGYTF. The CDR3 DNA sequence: TGTGCCAGCAGTTTACGGGGATCAAAGTTTAACTATGGCTACACCTTC.

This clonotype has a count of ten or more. CDR3 nucleotide sequence: TGTGCCAGCAGCTCCCGGGACAGGGCTTTATTCTATGGCTACACCTTC. This gives the protein CASSSRDRALFYGYTF. V is TRBV7-3 and J is TRBJ1-2, with 9 bases that match TRBD1. The J segment lost 4 bases and the V segment lost 4 bases, leaving 10 bases of the junction unmatched. CDR1 is SGHTA and CDR2 is FQGTGA in the germline V gene. The CDR3 length is 16 residues.

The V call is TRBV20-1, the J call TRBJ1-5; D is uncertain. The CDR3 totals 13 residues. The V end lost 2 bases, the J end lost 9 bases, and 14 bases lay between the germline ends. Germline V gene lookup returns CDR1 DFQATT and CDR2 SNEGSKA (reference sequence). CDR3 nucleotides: TGCAGTGCTAGATTGTCCGGTAACCCGCCCCAGCATTTT. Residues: CSARLSGNPPQHF.

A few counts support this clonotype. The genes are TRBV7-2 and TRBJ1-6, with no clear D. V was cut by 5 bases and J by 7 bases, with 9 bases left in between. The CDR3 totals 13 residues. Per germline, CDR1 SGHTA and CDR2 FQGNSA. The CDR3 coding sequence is TGTGCCAGCAGCCTTTCAGAAAATTCACCCCTCCACTTT. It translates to CASSLSENSPLHF. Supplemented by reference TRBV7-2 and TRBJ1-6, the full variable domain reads GAGVSQSPSNKVTEKGKDVELRCDPISGHTALYWYRQSLGQGLEFLIYFQGNSAPDKSGLPSDRFSAERTGGSVSTLTIQRTQQEDSAVYLCASSLSENSPLHFGNGTRLTVT.

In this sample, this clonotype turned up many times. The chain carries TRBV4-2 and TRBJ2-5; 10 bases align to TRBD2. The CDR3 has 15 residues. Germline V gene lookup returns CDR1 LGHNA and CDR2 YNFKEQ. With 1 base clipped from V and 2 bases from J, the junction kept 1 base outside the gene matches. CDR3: CASSQGTSGQETQYF. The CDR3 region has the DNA TGTGCCAGCAGCCAAGGGACTAGCGGACAAGAGACCCAGTACTTC.

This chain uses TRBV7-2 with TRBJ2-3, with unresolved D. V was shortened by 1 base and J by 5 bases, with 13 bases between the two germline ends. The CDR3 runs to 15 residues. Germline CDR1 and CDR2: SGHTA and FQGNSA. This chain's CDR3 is CASSLETRTLDTQYF. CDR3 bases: TGTGCCAGCAGCTTAGAGACTCGAACCTTAGATACGCAGTATTTT.

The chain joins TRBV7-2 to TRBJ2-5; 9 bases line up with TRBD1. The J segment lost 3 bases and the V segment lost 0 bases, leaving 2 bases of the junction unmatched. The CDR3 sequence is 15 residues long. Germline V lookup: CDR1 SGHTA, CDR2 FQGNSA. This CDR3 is CASSLAGTGKETQYF. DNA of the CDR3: TGTGCCAGCAGCTTAGCCGGGACAGGGAAAGAGACCCAGTACTTC.

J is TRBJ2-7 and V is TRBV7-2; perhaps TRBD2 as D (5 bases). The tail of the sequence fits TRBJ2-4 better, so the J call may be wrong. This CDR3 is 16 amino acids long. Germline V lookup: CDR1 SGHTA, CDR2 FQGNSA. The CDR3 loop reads CASSLGDYLAKNIQYF. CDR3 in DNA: TGTGCCAGCAGCTTAGGCGACTACCTAGCCAAAAACATTCAGTACTTC.

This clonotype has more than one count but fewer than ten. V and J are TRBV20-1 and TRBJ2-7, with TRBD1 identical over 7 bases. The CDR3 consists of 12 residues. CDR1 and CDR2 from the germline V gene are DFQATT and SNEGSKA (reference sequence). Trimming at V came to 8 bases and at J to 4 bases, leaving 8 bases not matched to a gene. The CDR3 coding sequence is TGCAGTATACCAGGGGGTCCTTACGAGCAGTACTTC. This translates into CSIPGGPYEQYF.

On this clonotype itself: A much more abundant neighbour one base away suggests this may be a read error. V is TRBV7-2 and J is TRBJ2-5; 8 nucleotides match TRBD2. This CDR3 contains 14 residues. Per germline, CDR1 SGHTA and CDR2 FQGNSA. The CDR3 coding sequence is TGTGTCAGCAGCTTAGCGGGGCCCCAAGAGACCCAGTACTTC. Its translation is CVSSLAGPQETQYF.

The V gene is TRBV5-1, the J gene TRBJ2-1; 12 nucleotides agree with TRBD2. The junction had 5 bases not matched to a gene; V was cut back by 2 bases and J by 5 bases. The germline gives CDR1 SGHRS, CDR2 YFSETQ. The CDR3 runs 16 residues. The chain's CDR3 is CASSFLAGGQDNEQFF. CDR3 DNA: TGCGCCAGCAGCTTCCTAGCGGGGGGGCAGGACAATGAGCAGTTCTTC.

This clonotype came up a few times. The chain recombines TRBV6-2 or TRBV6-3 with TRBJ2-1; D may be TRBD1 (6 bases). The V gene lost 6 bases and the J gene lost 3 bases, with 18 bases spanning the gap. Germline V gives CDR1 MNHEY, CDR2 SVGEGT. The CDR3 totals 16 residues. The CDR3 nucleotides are TGTGCCAGCAGGAGATCCGGGGCAGGGGACTACAATGAGCAGTTCTTC. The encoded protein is CASRRSGAGDYNEQFF.

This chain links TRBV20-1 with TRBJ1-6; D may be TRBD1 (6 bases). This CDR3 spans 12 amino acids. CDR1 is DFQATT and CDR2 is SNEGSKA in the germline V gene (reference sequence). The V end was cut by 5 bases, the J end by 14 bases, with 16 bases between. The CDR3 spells CSAHPGAGTLHF. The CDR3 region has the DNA TGCAGTGCTCATCCAGGGGCTGGGACCCTCCACTTT.

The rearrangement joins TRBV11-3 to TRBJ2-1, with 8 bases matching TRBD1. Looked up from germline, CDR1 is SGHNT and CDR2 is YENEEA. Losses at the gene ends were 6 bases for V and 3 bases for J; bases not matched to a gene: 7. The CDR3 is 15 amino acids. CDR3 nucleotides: TGTGCCAGCAGTGATAGGACAGGGCTCTACAATGAGCAGTTCTTC. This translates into CASSDRTGLYNEQFF.

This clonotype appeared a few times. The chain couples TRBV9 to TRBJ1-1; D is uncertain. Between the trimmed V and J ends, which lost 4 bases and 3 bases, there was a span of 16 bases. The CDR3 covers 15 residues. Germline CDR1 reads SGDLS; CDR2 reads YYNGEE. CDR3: CASSPEGIGDTEAFF. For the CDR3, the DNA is TGTGCCAGCAGCCCAGAGGGCATTGGGGACACTGAAGCTTTCTTT. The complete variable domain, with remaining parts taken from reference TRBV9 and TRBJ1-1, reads DSGVTQTPKHLITATGQRVTLRCSPRSGDLSVYWYQQSLDQGLQFLIQYYNGEERAKGNILERFSAQQFPDLHSELNLSSLELGDSALYFCASSPEGIGDTEAFFGQGTRLTVV.

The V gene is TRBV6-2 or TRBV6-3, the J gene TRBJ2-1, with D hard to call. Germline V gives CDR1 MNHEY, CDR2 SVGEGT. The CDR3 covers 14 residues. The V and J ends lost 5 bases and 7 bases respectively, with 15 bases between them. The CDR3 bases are TGTGCCAGCAGTCTTCTCTCGTTTGGAAATGAGCAGTTCTTC. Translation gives CASSLLSFGNEQFF.

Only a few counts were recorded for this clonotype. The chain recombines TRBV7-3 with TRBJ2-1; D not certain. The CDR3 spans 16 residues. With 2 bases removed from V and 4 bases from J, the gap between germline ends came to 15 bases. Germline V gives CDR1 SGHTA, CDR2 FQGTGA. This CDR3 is CASSLYPGYLYNEQFF. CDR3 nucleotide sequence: TGTGCCAGCAGCTTATACCCGGGCTACTTATACAATGAGCAGTTCTTC.

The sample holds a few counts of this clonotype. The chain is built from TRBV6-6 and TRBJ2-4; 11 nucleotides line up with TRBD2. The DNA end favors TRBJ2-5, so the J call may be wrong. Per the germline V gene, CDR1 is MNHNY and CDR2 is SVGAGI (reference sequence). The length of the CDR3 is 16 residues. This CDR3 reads CASSRRLAGLQETQYF. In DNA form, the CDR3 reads TGTGCCAGCAGTCGTCGACTAGCGGGATTACAAGAGACCCAGTACTTC.

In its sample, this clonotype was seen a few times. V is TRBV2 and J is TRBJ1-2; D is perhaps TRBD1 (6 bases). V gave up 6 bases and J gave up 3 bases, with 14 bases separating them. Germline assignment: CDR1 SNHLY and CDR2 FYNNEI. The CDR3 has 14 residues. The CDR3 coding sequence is TGTGCCAGCAGGAACAGGGTTTACGACTATGGCTACACCTTC. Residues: CASRNRVYDYGYTF.

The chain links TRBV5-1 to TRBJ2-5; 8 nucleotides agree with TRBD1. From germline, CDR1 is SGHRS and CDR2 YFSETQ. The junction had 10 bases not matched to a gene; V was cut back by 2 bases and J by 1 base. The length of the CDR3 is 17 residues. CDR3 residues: CASSLKGQGGGQETQYF. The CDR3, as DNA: TGCGCCAGCAGCTTAAAAGGACAGGGTGGGGGCCAAGAGACCCAGTACTTC. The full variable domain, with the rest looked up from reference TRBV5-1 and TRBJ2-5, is KAGVTQTPRYLIKTRGQQVTLSCSPISGHRSVSWYQQTPGQGLQFLFEYFSETQRNKGNFPGRFSGRQFSNSRSEMNVSTLELGDSALYLCASSLKGQGGGQETQYFGPGTRLLVL.

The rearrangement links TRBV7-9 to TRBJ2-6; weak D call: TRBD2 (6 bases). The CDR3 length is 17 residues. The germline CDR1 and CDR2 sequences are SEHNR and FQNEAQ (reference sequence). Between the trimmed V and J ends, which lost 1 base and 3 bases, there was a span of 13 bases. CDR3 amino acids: CASSLDHGGVGANVLTF. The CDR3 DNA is TGTGCCAGCAGCTTAGACCATGGAGGGGTTGGGGCCAACGTCCTGACTTTC.

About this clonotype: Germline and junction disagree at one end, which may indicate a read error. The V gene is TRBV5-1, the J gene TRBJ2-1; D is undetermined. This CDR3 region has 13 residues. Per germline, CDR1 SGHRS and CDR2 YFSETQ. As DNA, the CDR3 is TGCGCCAGCAGCTTGACAGACGGAAATGAGCACTTCTTC. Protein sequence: CASSLTDGNEHFF.